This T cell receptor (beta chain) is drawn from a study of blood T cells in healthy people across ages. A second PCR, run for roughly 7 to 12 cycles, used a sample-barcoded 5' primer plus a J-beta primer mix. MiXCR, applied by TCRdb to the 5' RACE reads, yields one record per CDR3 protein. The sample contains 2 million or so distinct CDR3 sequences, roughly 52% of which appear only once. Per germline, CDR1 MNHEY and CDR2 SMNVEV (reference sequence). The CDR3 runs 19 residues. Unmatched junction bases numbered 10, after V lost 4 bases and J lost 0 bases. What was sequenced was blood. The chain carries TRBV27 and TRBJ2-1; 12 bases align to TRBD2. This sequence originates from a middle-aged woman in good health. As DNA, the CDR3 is TGTGCCAGCAGTTCCCCGCGGACTAGCGGGAAGAGCTCCTACAATGAGCAGTTCTTC. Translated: CASSSPRTSGKSSYNEQFF.